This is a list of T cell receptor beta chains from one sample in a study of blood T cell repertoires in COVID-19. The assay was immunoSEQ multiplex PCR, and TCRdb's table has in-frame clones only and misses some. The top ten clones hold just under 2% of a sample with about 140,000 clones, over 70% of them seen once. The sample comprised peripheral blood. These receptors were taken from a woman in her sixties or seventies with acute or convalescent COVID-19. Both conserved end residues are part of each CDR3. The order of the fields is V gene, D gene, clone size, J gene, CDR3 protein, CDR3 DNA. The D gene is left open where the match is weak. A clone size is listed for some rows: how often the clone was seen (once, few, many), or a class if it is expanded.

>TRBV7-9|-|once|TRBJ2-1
CASKDSTYNEQFF
TGTGCCAGCAAGGACAGTACTTACAATGAGCAGTTCTTC
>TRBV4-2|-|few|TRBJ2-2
CASSQLDSRGGELFF
TGTGCCAGCAGCCAACTAGACAGTAGGGGCGGGGAGCTGTTTTTT
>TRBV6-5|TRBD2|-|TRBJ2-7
CASNGLAGEYEQYF
TGTGCCAGCAACGGACTAGCGGGGGAATACGAGCAGTACTTC
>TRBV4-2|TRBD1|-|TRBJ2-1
CASSPTGGYEQFF
TGTGCCAGCAGCCCGACAGGGGGCTACGAGCAGTTCTTC
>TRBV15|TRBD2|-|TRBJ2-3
CATRHRGGLAGFTDTQYF
TGTGCCACCAGGCACCGCGGGGGACTAGCGGGGTTCACAGATACGCAGTATTTT
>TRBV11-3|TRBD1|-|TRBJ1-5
CASRENGRKRDSDNQPQHF
TGTGCCAGCAGGGAGAATGGCCGGAAACGGGACAGCGACAATCAGCCCCAGCATTTT
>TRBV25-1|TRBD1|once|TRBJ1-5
CATSPGQGATSNQPQHF
TGTGCCACTTCCCCTGGACAGGGGGCGACCAGCAATCAGCCCCAGCATTTT
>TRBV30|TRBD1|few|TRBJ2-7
CAWSWDSLIEQYF
TGTGCCTGGAGTTGGGACAGTCTCATCGAGCAGTACTTC
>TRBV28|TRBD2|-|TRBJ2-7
CASSLVAGEYEQYF
TGTGCCAGCAGTTTGGTAGCGGGAGAATACGAGCAGTACTTC
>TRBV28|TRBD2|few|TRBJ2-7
CASSMGLAIYEQYF
TGTGCCAGCAGTATGGGACTAGCGATTTACGAGCAGTACTTC
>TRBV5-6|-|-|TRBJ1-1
CASSLTGNTEAFF
TGTGCCAGCAGCTTAACGGGGAACACTGAAGCTTTCTTT
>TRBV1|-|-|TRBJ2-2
CTSSHRKRRIRESAGELFF
TGCACCAGCAGCCATAGAAAAAGACGTATCCGGGAGTCGGCCGGGGAGCTGTTTTTT
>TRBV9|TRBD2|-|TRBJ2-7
CASSVALAGALYEQYF
TGTGCCAGCAGCGTAGCACTAGCGGGAGCCCTTTACGAGCAGTACTTC
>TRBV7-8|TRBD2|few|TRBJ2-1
CASSYDSGRYNEQFF
TGTGCCAGCAGCTATGATAGCGGGAGATACAATGAGCAGTTCTTC
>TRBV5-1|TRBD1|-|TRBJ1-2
CASSSRDSPNYGYTF
TGCGCCAGCAGCTCGAGGGACAGTCCTAACTATGGCTACACCTTC
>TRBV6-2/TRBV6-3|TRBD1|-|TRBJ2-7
CASSYGMTGFRSYEQYF
TGTGCCAGCAGTTACGGGATGACAGGGTTTAGATCCTACGAGCAGTACTTC
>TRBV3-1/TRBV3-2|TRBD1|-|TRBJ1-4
CASSRQGVGEKLFF
TGTGCCAGCAGCCGACAGGGAGTAGGGGAAAAACTGTTTTTT
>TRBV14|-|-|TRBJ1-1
CASSLYSMNTEAFF
TGTGCCAGCAGCCTATACAGCATGAACACTGAAGCTTTCTTT
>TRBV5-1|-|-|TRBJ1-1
CASSSHLSHRRLSMNTEAFF
TGCGCCAGCAGCTCCCACCTAAGCCACAGGCGTTTAAGTATGAACACTGAAGCTTTCTTT
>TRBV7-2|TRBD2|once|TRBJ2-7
CASSLEASGWYEQYF
TGTGCCAGCAGCTTAGAGGCTAGCGGGTGGTACGAGCAGTACTTC
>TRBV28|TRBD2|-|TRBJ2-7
CASSPTTRTSGRGPYEQYF
TGTGCCAGCAGTCCGACAACCCGGACTAGCGGGAGGGGTCCCTACGAGCAGTACTTC
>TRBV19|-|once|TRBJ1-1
CASSPYMNTEAFF
TGTGCCAGTAGTCCTTATATGAACACTGAAGCTTTCTTT
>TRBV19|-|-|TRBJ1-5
CASRGETIYQPQHF
TGTGCCAGTAGGGGAGAGACAATATATCAGCCCCAGCATTTT
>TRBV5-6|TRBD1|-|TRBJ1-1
CASSLKLGQGTLPTEAFF
TGTGCCAGCAGCTTGAAGTTGGGACAGGGAACCCTGCCCACTGAAGCTTTCTTT
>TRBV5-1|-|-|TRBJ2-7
CASSLDLTNEQYF
TGCGCCAGCAGCTTGGACTTGACAAACGAGCAGTACTTC
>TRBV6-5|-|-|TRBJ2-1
CASSLDSSYNEQFF
TGTGCCAGCAGCCTAGATAGTTCCTACAATGAGCAGTTCTTC
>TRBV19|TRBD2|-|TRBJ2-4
CASSILHAGTSGENIQYF
TGTGCCAGTAGTATTCTCCACGCCGGGACTAGCGGGGAAAACATTCAGTACTTC
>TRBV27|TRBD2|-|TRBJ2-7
CASSYHFTGGYEQYF
TGTGCCAGCAGTTATCATTTTACGGGAGGGTACGAGCAGTACTTC
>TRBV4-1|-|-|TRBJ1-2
CASSQVGGGYTF
TGCGCCAGCAGCCAAGTGGGAGGCGGCTACACCTTC
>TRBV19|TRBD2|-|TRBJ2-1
CASSIEGEGFYNEQFF
TGTGCCAGTAGTATAGAGGGGGAGGGCTTTTACAATGAGCAGTTCTTC
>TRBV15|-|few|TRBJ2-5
CATSRDPGDSETQYF
TGTGCCACCAGCAGAGATCCGGGGGATTCGGAGACCCAGTACTTC
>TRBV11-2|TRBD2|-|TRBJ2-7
CASSLGATSGFSYEQYF
TGTGCCAGCAGCTTAGGGGCAACTAGCGGCTTTTCCTACGAGCAGTACTTC
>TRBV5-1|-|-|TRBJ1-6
CASSLTISSRNSPLHF
TGCGCCAGCAGCCTGACAATCTCCTCTCGGAATTCACCCCTCCACTTT
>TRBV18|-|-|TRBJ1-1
CASSPLGGTEAFF
TGTGCCAGCTCACCACTGGGAGGCACTGAAGCTTTCTTT
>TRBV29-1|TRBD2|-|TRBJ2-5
CSVEAVVTSGGYQETQYF
TGCAGCGTTGAAGCCGTCGTGACTAGCGGTGGGTACCAAGAGACCCAGTACTTC
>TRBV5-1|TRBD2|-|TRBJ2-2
CASSPSIAGGRTGELFF
TGCGCCAGCAGCCCGTCAATAGCGGGAGGTCGAACCGGGGAGCTGTTTTTT
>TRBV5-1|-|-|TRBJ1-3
CASSLAVSGNTIYF
TGCGCCAGCAGCTTGGCCGTCTCTGGAAACACCATATATTTT
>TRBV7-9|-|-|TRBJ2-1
CASSLALRAGEQFF
TGTGCCAGCAGCTTAGCCCTCCGTGCAGGTGAGCAGTTCTTC
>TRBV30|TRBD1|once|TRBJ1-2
CAWRFGQGVTYGYTF
TGTGCCTGGAGGTTTGGGCAGGGGGTCACCTATGGCTACACCTTC
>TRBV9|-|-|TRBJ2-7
CASSPASLIEQYF
TGTGCCAGCAGCCCCGCGAGTTTGATAGAGCAGTACTTC
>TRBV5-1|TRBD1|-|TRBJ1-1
CASSLDRGIMNTEAFF
TGCGCCAGCAGCTTGGACAGGGGAATAATGAACACTGAAGCTTTCTTT
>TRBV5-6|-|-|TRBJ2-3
CASSLSVTDTQYF
TGTGCCAGCAGCTTGTCGGTGACAGATACGCAGTATTTT
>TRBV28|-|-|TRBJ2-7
CASKIAASYEQYF
TGTGCCAGCAAGATCGCGGCTAGCTACGAGCAGTACTTC
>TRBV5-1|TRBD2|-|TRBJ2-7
CASSSGGNSYEQYF
TGCGCCAGCAGTAGCGGGGGGAACTCCTACGAGCAGTACTTC
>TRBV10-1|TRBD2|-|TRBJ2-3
CASSVAGAPDTQYF
TGCGCCAGCAGTGTTGCGGGAGCTCCAGATACGCAGTATTTT
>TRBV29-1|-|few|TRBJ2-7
CSVEDPFSYEQYF
TGCAGCGTTGAAGATCCATTCTCCTACGAGCAGTACTTC
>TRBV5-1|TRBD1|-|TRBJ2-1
CASSSITGGVYNEQFF
TGCGCCAGCAGCTCCATCACAGGGGGCGTCTACAATGAGCAGTTCTTC
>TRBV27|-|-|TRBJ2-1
CASSAWTAVNEQFF
TGTGCCAGCAGTGCGTGGACAGCCGTCAATGAGCAGTTCTTC
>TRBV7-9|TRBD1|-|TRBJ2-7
CASSPPDRVSYEQYF
TGTGCCAGCAGCCCCCCGGACAGGGTTTCCTACGAGCAGTACTTC
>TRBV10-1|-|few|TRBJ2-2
CASSESPSAGELFF
TGCGCCAGCAGTGAGTCCCCTAGCGCCGGGGAGCTGTTTTTT
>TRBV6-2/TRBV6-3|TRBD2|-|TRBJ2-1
CASSYLTSGRAKSDNEQFF
TGTGCCAGCAGTTACTTGACTAGCGGGAGGGCCAAGTCGGACAATGAGCAGTTCTTC
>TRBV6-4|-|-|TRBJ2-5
CASLRRSGIKQETQYF
TGTGCCAGCCTGAGAAGAAGCGGAATTAAACAAGAGACCCAGTACTTC
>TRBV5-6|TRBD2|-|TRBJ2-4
CASSTPGGKNIQYF
TGTGCCAGCAGCACTCCGGGGGGCAAAAACATTCAGTACTTC
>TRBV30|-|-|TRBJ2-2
CAWNSGTGELFF
TGTGCCTGGAACTCAGGGACCGGGGAGCTGTTTTTT
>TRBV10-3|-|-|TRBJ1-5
CAISGDQGANQPQHF
TGTGCCATCAGTGGTGACCAGGGCGCCAATCAGCCCCAGCATTTT